The T cell receptor beta chain described here comes from a study of blood T cell repertoires in COVID-19. Study-level background: COVID-19 samples from acute and convalescent phases originated in the United States, Italy and Spain. PBMCs, B-cell-depleted T cells, or T cells provided the cDNA or gDNA that made up the material.

The CDR3 consists of 13 residues. Germline V gene sequence: CDR1 ENHRY, CDR2 SYGVKD. Per the original methods: Estimates of nucleated cell counts were drawn from the amplification of reference gene primers. Generated by immunoSEQ multiplex PCR, the TCRdb table keeps only in-frame clones and is missing some. Clonal size and the V and J genes are those of that table, whereas D and trimming came from the DNA. The sample has around 330,000 clones; around 87% are singletons. This TCR was sampled from a woman in her 50s with active or convalescent COVID-19. The gene calls are TRBV10-3 and TRBJ1-1; 7 nucleotides align to TRBD1. Source material: peripheral blood. The CDR3: CATDTGENTEAFF. The CDR3 DNA follows: TGTGCGACGGATACAGGGGAGAACACTGAAGCTTTCTTT.